The rows below give T cell receptor beta chains drawn from one sample of a study of blood T cell repertoires in COVID-19. Assay: immunoSEQ multiplex PCR; the TCRdb copy retains only in-frame clones and omits some. The table records some 35,000 clones, over 75% of them present only once. Source material: peripheral blood. These receptors came from a man aged 60 to 69 with active COVID-19. The CDR3 runs from the conserved cysteine through the conserved F or W. Fields, in order: CDR3 length, D gene, clone size, J gene, V gene, CDR3 protein, CDR3 DNA. A D gene is named only where the DNA matches it firmly. Not all rows give a size; the values are once, few, many and, for expanded clones, a class.

>15|.|.|TRBJ1-6|TRBV2
CASSVAEGQLSPLHF
TGTGCCAGCTCTGTTGCGGAGGGGCAGTTGTCACCCCTCCACTTT
>17|.|.|TRBJ2-2|TRBV24-1
CATSDFDYSPGAGELFF
TGTGCCACCAGTGATTTTGACTACAGCCCTGGGGCCGGGGAGCTGTTTTTT
>18|.|.|TRBJ1-4|TRBV11-2
CASSLDNPYRALNEKLFF
TGTGCCAGCAGCTTAGATAACCCCTACAGGGCCCTTAATGAAAAACTGTTTTTT
>15|.|.|TRBJ2-3|TRBV7-9
CASSPPGISTDTQYF
TGTGCCAGCAGCCCCCCAGGGATCAGCACAGATACGCAGTATTTT
>13|.|few|TRBJ1-5|TRBV6-5
CASRTQGGQPQHF
TGTGCCAGCAGAACACAGGGTGGTCAGCCCCAGCATTTT
>16|.|once|TRBJ2-2|TRBV28
CASSLFWERVAGELFF
TGTGCCAGCAGTTTATTTTGGGAGAGGGTGGCCGGGGAGCTGTTTTTT
>15|TRBD2|once|TRBJ2-1|TRBV3-1/TRBV3-2
CASSQDGTSANEQFF
TGTGCCAGCAGCCAGGATGGGACTAGCGCCAATGAGCAGTTCTTC
>15|.|.|TRBJ1-4|TRBV5-4
CASSVQGPTNEKLFF
TGTGCCAGCAGCGTACAGGGTCCGACCAATGAAAAACTGTTTTTT
>15|.|.|TRBJ2-7|TRBV7-2
CASGGNRGRRGEQYF
TGTGCCAGCGGGGGGAACCGGGGCAGGCGGGGTGAGCAGTACTTC
>16|TRBD2|.|TRBJ2-3|TRBV15
CATSEPSGRWIDTQYF
TGTGCCACCAGCGAACCTAGCGGGAGGTGGATAGATACGCAGTATTTT
>16|.|.|TRBJ2-2|TRBV12-1
CASSFDSSGRIGELFF
TGTGCCAGCAGCTTTGATTCTAGCGGGAGGATCGGGGAGCTGTTTTTT
>13|.|once|TRBJ1-4|TRBV12-3/TRBV12-4
CASKGHVNEKLFF
TGTGCCAGCAAGGGACACGTAAATGAAAAACTGTTTTTT
>12|.|.|TRBJ1-2|TRBV21-1
CASSKGRDGYTF
TGTGCCAGCAGCAAAGGGAGGGACGGCTACACCTTC
>13|TRBD2|.|TRBJ2-7|TRBV18
CASSREGTYEQYF
TGTGCCAGCTCACGGGAGGGTACGTACGAGCAGTACTTC
>13|.|once|TRBJ2-7|TRBV27
CASSLSASYEQYF
TGTGCCAGCAGTTTATCAGCGAGCTACGAGCAGTACTTC
>15|TRBD1|.|TRBJ1-4|TRBV7-9
CASSLGDRANEKLFF
TGTGCCAGCAGCTTAGGGGACAGAGCTAATGAAAAACTGTTTTTT
>13|TRBD1|.|TRBJ2-7|TRBV10-3
CAISQGQGYEQYF
TGTGCCATCAGTCAGGGACAGGGCTACGAGCAGTACTTC
>16|TRBD1|once|TRBJ1-2|TRBV3-1/TRBV3-2
CASSLSDTGQGDGYTF
TGTGCCAGCAGCCTGTCCGACACCGGACAGGGGGATGGCTACACCTTC
>13|.|.|TRBJ1-2|TRBV6-5
CASSYADSYGYTF
TGTGCCAGCAGTTACGCGGACAGCTATGGCTACACCTTC
>14|.|.|TRBJ1-2|TRBV6-5
CASSYGWGHYGYTF
TGTGCCAGCAGTTATGGGTGGGGCCACTATGGCTACACCTTC